The 9 T cell receptor beta chains given below trace back to one sample, sequenced in a study of HIV-infected children after antiretroviral therapy interruption. Indicated treatment: PENTA 11 planned treatment interruption arm or continuous ART arm. A 3' RACE protocol on RNA, with unique molecular identifiers, produced the TCR library. TCRdb re-called the 3' RACE reads with MiXCR, one entry per CDR3 protein. The sample has some 51,000 distinct CDR3 sequences, 4.3% seen once. The sequencing here drew on CD45RA+ CD4+ T cells from PBMCs, pooled from several time points, taken from a donor given antiretroviral therapy, either interrupted or continuous. Described subset: naive CD4+ CD45RA+ CD45RO- T cells. The receptors stem from a pool of human donors with HIV.

This clonotype was seen ten or more times. The chain joins TRBV23-1 to TRBJ1-3; TRBD1 might be the D (5 bases). TRBV23-1 has ORF status, its function being uncertain. The CDR3 is 16 residues long. V was cut by 2 bases and J by 4 bases, with 15 bases left in between. DNA of the CDR3: TGCGCCAGCAGTCAAGGGTCCTGCGGGGGAGGAAACACCATATATTTT. As protein: CASSQGSCGGGNTIYF.

Ten or more counts support this clonotype. CDR3 in amino acids: CASSQVTGDTEAFF. The CDR3 nucleotides are TGTGCCAGCAGCCAAGTTACGGGGGACACTGAAGCTTTCTTT. V and J are TRBV3-1 and TRBJ1-1; TRBD1 is a possible D gene (5 bases). Germline CDR1 is LGHDT and CDR2 is YNNKEL (reference sequence). The CDR3 spans 14 residues. Trimming stripped 1 base from V and 3 bases from J, with 9 bases between.

This clonotype was counted many times. J is TRBJ2-1 and V is TRBV20-1; 7 positions match TRBD1. Germline CDR1 reads DFQATT; CDR2 reads SNEGSKA (reference sequence). V was clipped by 5 bases and J by 8 bases; unmatched bases: 3. CDR3 length: 11 residues. The CDR3 sequence: CSASGQDEQFF. In DNA form, the CDR3 reads TGCAGTGCTTCCGGACAGGATGAGCAGTTCTTC.

In this sample, this clonotype turned up many times. The chain is built from TRBV19 and TRBJ2-2; no clear D. The CDR3 is 13 residues long. Deletions cut 2 bases from V and 5 bases from J, with 6 bases between. Germline V gene sequence: CDR1 LNHDA, CDR2 SQIVND (reference sequence). CDR3 sequence: CASSIPPTGELFF. The CDR3 coding sequence is TGTGCCAGTAGTATACCACCGACCGGGGAGCTGTTTTTT.

This clonotype was recorded once. The chain has TRBV3-1 and TRBJ2-7; D unresolved. Germline CDR1 LGHDT, CDR2 YNNKEL (reference sequence). The ends were cut back, 0 bases at V and 5 bases at J, with 8 bases in the middle. This CDR3 contains 13 residues. In DNA, the CDR3 is TGTGCCAGCAGCCAAGATCGCGGCGACGAGCAGTACTTC. Translated: CASSQDRGDEQYF.

This clonotype was observed many times. The chain links TRBV5-1 to TRBJ2-7; D possibly corresponds to TRBD2 (5 bases). This CDR3 contains 14 residues. V lost 4 bases to trimming and J lost 3 bases, with 14 bases between them. The germline gives CDR1 SGHRS, CDR2 YFSETQ. CDR3 amino acids: CASSKAYGSYEQYF. The CDR3 nucleotides are TGCGCCAGCAGCAAAGCGTATGGGAGCTACGAGCAGTACTTC.

This clonotype was counted at least ten times. The chain recombines TRBV7-9 with TRBJ2-7, with D unresolved. The CDR3 consists of 13 residues. The ends were cut back, 5 bases at V and 4 bases at J, with 12 bases in the middle. Germline lookup yields CDR1 SEHNR and CDR2 FQNEAQ (reference sequence). The CDR3 protein is CASSDGLYYEQYF. CDR3 nucleotide sequence: TGTGCCAGCAGCGACGGGCTCTATTACGAGCAGTACTTC.

This clonotype was recorded many times. The junction does not match germline at one end; this may be a read error. This chain joins TRBV19 and TRBJ2-5; maybe TRBD2 (6 bases). Germline V CDR1 and CDR2: LNHDA, SQIVND (reference sequence). This CDR3 contains 17 residues. As DNA, the CDR3 is TGTGCCAGCAGTATAGTAAGGGACTGGGATAACCAAGACACCCAGTACTTT. As protein: CASSIVRDWDNQDTQYF. Drawing the rest from reference TRBV19 and TRBJ2-5, the complete variable domain is DGGITQSPKYLFRKEGQNVTLSCEQNLNHDAMYWYRQDPGQGLRLIYYSQIVNDFQKGDIAEGYSVSREKKESFPLTVTSAQKNPTAFYLCASSIVRDWDNQDTQYFGPGTRLLVL.

This chain links TRBV12-3 or TRBV12-4 with TRBJ2-1; D could derive from TRBD1 or TRBD2 (5 bases each). Trimming removed 2 bases at V and 4 bases at J, with 12 bases between. The CDR3 has 15 residues. The CDR3 region has the DNA TGTGCCAGCAGTTTATCCGGGACGGTTTACAATGAGCAGTTCTTC. The encoded protein is CASSLSGTVYNEQFF.